Below are 27 T cell receptor beta chains sequenced from a single sample in a study of long-term antiretroviral therapy in people with HIV. Running of the v3.0 immunoSEQ assay took place at survey level. The assay was immunoSEQ multiplex PCR, and TCRdb's table has in-frame clones only and misses some. The sample has some 30,000 clones; roughly 90% are singletons. The material was unsorted PBMCs, obtained 2 years after starting antiretroviral therapy. These receptors originate from a man between 45 and 60 years old with HIV.

V and J are TRBV28 and TRBJ2-5; D unresolved. Trimming left V 3 bases short and J 0 bases short, with 5 bases between. Germline V CDR1 and CDR2: MDHEN, SYDVKM. The CDR3 totals 13 residues. The CDR3 here is CASSLDNQETQYF. CDR3 DNA sequence: TGTGCCAGCAGTTTGGATAACCAAGAGACCCAGTACTTC.

V and J are TRBV7-3 and TRBJ1-2, with D perhaps matching TRBD1 (6 bases). Deletions cut 4 bases from V and 5 bases from J, with 17 bases between. Germline V gene sequence: CDR1 SGHTA, CDR2 FQGTGA. The CDR3 sequence is 15 residues long. The CDR3: CASSSTWGGQYGYTF. CDR3 sequence (DNA): TGTGCCAGCAGCTCCACCTGGGGGGGGCAGTATGGCTACACCTTC.

The chain recombines TRBV11-3 with TRBJ1-1, with D perhaps TRBD1 (5 bases). Germline CDR1 and CDR2: SGHNT and YENEEA. The germline V and J ends were trimmed by 6 bases and 0 bases, with 11 bases remaining between them. The CDR3 extends over 14 amino acids. Written as DNA, the CDR3 is TGTGCCAGCAGTCATGACAGTCTGAACACTGAAGCTTTCTTT. It codes for CASSHDSLNTEAFF.

This clone has a single count. The chain has TRBV5-4 and TRBJ1-3; D is unresolved. Germline CDR1 reads SGHNT; CDR2 reads YYREEE (reference sequence). The CDR3 spans 11 residues. Trimming took off 0 bases at V and 11 bases at J, with 6 bases between the two ends. The CDR3 DNA sequence: TGTGCCAGCAGCTTGGGCTCCGCCATATATTTT. Its protein product is CASSLGSAIYF.

This chain joins TRBV29-1 and TRBJ1-4; unclear D gene. The V end was cut by 4 bases, the J end by 7 bases, with 10 bases between. Germline V gene lookup returns CDR1 SQVTM and CDR2 ANQGSEA. The CDR3 runs 12 residues. The CDR3 sequence: CSVGRLGEKLFF. DNA of the CDR3: TGCAGCGTTGGTCGATTAGGTGAAAAACTGTTTTTT. The complete variable domain, with remaining parts taken from reference TRBV29-1 and TRBJ1-4, reads SAVISQKPSRDICQRGTSLTIQCQVDSQVTMMFWYRQQPGQSLTLIATANQGSEATYESGFVIDKFPISRPNLTFSTLTVSNMSPEDSSIYLCSVGRLGEKLFFGSGTQLSVL.

The rearrangement links TRBV27 to TRBJ2-6; D may be TRBD1 (6 bases). CDR1 is MNHEY, CDR2 SMNVEV, per germline (reference sequence). V shed 4 bases and J shed 0 bases, with 16 bases lying between them. The CDR3 is 18 amino acids. CDR3 sequence: CASSSSYRVYSGANVLTF. DNA of the CDR3: TGTGCCAGCAGTTCCTCCTACAGGGTTTACTCTGGGGCCAACGTCCTGACTTTC.

The CDR3 spells CAWSKAGPYNEQFF. DNA of the CDR3: TGTGCCTGGAGTAAGGCGGGACCCTACAATGAGCAGTTCTTC. The V gene is TRBV30, the J gene TRBJ2-1; D perhaps matches TRBD2 (6 bases). Germline V lookup: CDR1 GTSNPN, CDR2 SVGIG (reference sequence). CDR3 length: 14 residues. V was cut by 2 bases and J by 2 bases, with 10 bases left in between.

The chain uses TRBV7-2 and TRBJ2-2; possible D gene TRBD1, 5 bases. V was shortened by 5 bases and J by 0 bases, with 10 bases between the two germline ends. Germline CDR1 is SGHTA and CDR2 is FQGNSA. The CDR3 runs to 15 residues. The chain's CDR3 is CASSPQGTNTGELFF. The DNA for the CDR3 is TGTGCCAGCAGCCCTCAGGGCACGAACACCGGGGAGCTGTTTTTT.

The chain links TRBV28 to TRBJ1-4, with D possibly TRBD1 on 5 matching bases. Germline values: CDR1 MDHEN, CDR2 SYDVKM. This CDR3 region has 15 residues. Trimming pared 1 base from V and 7 bases from J, leaving 13 bases between. This CDR3 is CASSLSGAGSEKLFF. CDR3 DNA: TGTGCCAGCAGTTTATCCGGGGCCGGGAGTGAAAAACTGTTTTTT.

The genes are TRBV19 and TRBJ2-3, with 10 positions matching TRBD2. After removal of 4 bases from V and 4 bases from J, the junction contained 8 bases not matched to a gene. Germline V lookup: CDR1 LNHDA, CDR2 SQIVND (reference sequence). CDR3 length equals 16 residues. This CDR3 reads CASSTFPSGGPDTQYF. CDR3 in DNA: TGTGCCAGTAGTACGTTCCCTAGCGGGGGCCCAGATACGCAGTATTTT. The full variable domain, with the rest looked up from reference TRBV19 and TRBJ2-3, is DGGITQSPKYLFRKEGQNVTLSCEQNLNHDAMYWYRQDPGQGLRLIYYSQIVNDFQKGDIAEGYSVSREKKESFPLTVTSAQKNPTAFYLCASSTFPSGGPDTQYFGPGTRLTVL.

The CDR3 region has the DNA TGTGCCAGCAGCTCGGGACTAGCGGGCTCCCCTTACAATGAGCAGTTCTTC. Protein product: CASSSGLAGSPYNEQFF. This rearrangement joins TRBV7-2 to TRBJ2-1; 12 bases are shared with TRBD2. Germline loops: CDR1 SGHTA, CDR2 FQGNSA. With 4 bases clipped from V and 4 bases from J, the junction kept 8 bases outside the gene matches. This CDR3 contains 17 residues.

The chain links TRBV5-1 to TRBJ1-1; perhaps TRBD1 as D (5 bases). The V end was cut by 6 bases, the J end by 1 base, with 10 bases between. The CDR3 covers 13 residues. Per germline, CDR1 SGHRS and CDR2 YFSETQ. The DNA for the CDR3 is TGCGCCAGCAAAGGACACCCGAACACTGAAGCTTTCTTT. This gives the protein CASKGHPNTEAFF.

This chain uses TRBV15 with TRBJ1-1; unclear D gene. V lost 0 bases and J 8 bases, leaving 10 bases between the germline ends. This CDR3 has 13 amino acids. The germline gives CDR1 LNHNV, CDR2 YYDKDF (reference sequence). As DNA, the CDR3 is TGTGCCACCAGCAGAGATCTTCGCGGGGAAGCTTTCTTT. It yields the protein CATSRDLRGEAFF.

The chain has TRBV9 and TRBJ2-5; D is unresolved. V shed 2 bases and J shed 0 bases, with 14 bases lying between them. The CDR3 spans 16 residues. Germline CDR1 reads SGDLS; CDR2 reads YYNGEE. The CDR3 protein is CASSVGSGTYQETQYF. The CDR3 DNA sequence: TGTGCCAGCAGCGTCGGTTCAGGAACCTACCAAGAGACCCAGTACTTC. Drawing the rest from reference TRBV9 and TRBJ2-5, the complete variable domain is DSGVTQTPKHLITATGQRVTLRCSPRSGDLSVYWYQQSLDQGLQFLIQYYNGEERAKGNILERFSAQQFPDLHSELNLSSLELGDSALYFCASSVGSGTYQETQYFGPGTRLLVL.

The V gene is TRBV2, the J gene TRBJ2-3; 7 nucleotides match TRBD2. J gave up 0 bases and V 9 bases, and 6 bases lay outside the gene matches. The germline CDR1 and CDR2 sequences are SNHLY and FYNNEI. There are 14 residues in the CDR3. CDR3 DNA: TGTGCCAGGACCAGAGCGGGGAGCACAGATACGCAGTATTTT. Translating it yields CARTRAGSTDTQYF.

The CDR3 spells CASSWTGYLTDTQYF. CDR3 sequence (DNA): TGTGCCAGCAGCTGGACAGGGTATCTCACAGATACGCAGTATTTT. The chain recombines TRBV5-4 with TRBJ2-3, with TRBD1 matching 8 bases. In germline, CDR1 is SGHNT, CDR2 YYREEE (reference sequence). The CDR3 extends over 15 amino acids. V dropped 3 bases and J dropped 2; count of bases not matched to a gene: 5.

This clone is a singleton in its sample. The chain uses TRBV10-3 and TRBJ2-7; 7 bases are shared with TRBD1. Germline V gene lookup returns CDR1 ENHRY and CDR2 SYGVKD. Trimming removed 0 bases from V and 4 bases from J; junction bases left unmatched: 12. The CDR3 has 17 residues. The CDR3 DNA is TGTGCCATCAGTGAGTCGACAGGGTTCCGGCAGTGGTACGAGCAGTACTTC. As protein: CAISESTGFRQWYEQYF.

The chain joins TRBV27 to TRBJ2-7; 13 bases fit TRBD2. Per the germline V gene, CDR1 is MNHEY and CDR2 is SMNVEV (reference sequence). Trimming at V came to 7 bases and at J to 4 bases, leaving 4 bases not matched to a gene. The length of the CDR3 is 14 residues. The CDR3 coding sequence is TGTGCCAGCACAGGGACTAGCGGGAAATACGAGCAGTACTTC. It yields the protein CASTGTSGKYEQYF.

The chain uses TRBV9 and TRBJ1-4; D is unclear. V gave up 0 bases and J gave up 0 bases, with 6 bases separating them. CDR3 size: 15 residues. Germline CDR1 and CDR2: SGDLS and YYNGEE. Written as DNA, the CDR3 is TGTGCCAGCAGCGTAGGCGCCGCAACTAATGAAAAACTGTTTTTT. Amino acids: CASSVGAATNEKLFF.

The V and J genes are TRBV18 and TRBJ1-1; no reliable D call. Germline V gene data show CDR1 as KGHSH and CDR2 as LQKENI. This CDR3 comprises 14 residues. Trimming removed 3 bases at V and 4 bases at J, with 12 bases between. Here the CDR3 DNA reads TGTGCCAGCTCACCCGAACCCCTTAGCACTGAAGCTTTCTTT. This codes for CASSPEPLSTEAFF. Full variable domain (missing parts from reference TRBV18 and TRBJ1-1): NAGVMQNPRHLVRRRGQEARLRCSPMKGHSHVYWYRQLPEEGLKFMVYLQKENIIDESGMPKERFSAEFPKEGPSILRIQQVVRGDSAAYFCASSPEPLSTEAFFGQGTRLTVV.

The chain joins TRBV6-1 to TRBJ1-4; perhaps TRBD1 as D (5 bases). Trimming took 7 bases from V and 8 from J, leaving 17 bases between them. This CDR3 comprises 14 residues. Germline CDR1 reads MNHNS; CDR2 reads SASEGT. Written as DNA, the CDR3 is TGTGCCAGCACCTTAGGGGCAGGCAAGGAAAAACTGTTTTTT. Amino acid sequence: CASTLGAGKEKLFF.

The J gene is TRBJ2-7, the V gene TRBV7-9, with TRBD1 matching over 10 bases. The J segment lost 5 bases and the V segment lost 5 bases, leaving 15 bases of the junction unmatched. The CDR3 length is 17 residues. The germline CDR1 and CDR2 sequences are SEHNR and FQNEAQ (reference sequence). The CDR3 nucleotides read TGTGCCAGCAGCCACAAAAACCGGGACAGGGGTTCCAACGAGCAGTACTTC. This codes for CASSHKNRDRGSNEQYF.

The sample holds one count of this clone. This rearrangement joins TRBV4-1 to TRBJ2-7, with D possibly called TRBD1 or TRBD2 (7 bases each). With 0 bases removed from V and 1 base from J, the gap between germline ends came to 13 bases. The CDR3 spans 16 residues. Germline V gene lookup returns CDR1 MGHRA and CDR2 YSYEKL. The CDR3, as DNA: TGCGCCAGCAGCCAAGAGGGAGGGGGCGGTTCCTACGAGCAGTACTTC. Its translation: CASSQEGGGGSYEQYF.

The CDR3 DNA sequence: TGTGCCAGCCGGGCGGCAGGGGTCTACGAGCAGTACTTC. It is translated as CASRAAGVYEQYF. The J gene is TRBJ2-7, the V gene TRBV19; TRBD1 might be the D (6 bases). The CDR3 is made up of 13 amino acids. Trimming shortened V by 9 bases and J by 3 bases, and 15 bases separated the two germline ends. Germline V CDR1 and CDR2: LNHDA, SQIVND (reference sequence).

J is TRBJ2-3 and V is TRBV7-3, with a possible D match to TRBD2 (6 bases). Deletions cut 6 bases from V and 1 base from J, with 8 bases between. CDR1 and CDR2 (germline): SGHTA, FQGTGA. The CDR3 has 13 amino acids. The CDR3, as DNA: TGTGCCAGCAGGACTAGAGGCACAGATACGCAGTATTTT. Protein: CASRTRGTDTQYF.

The CDR3 spells CASSAFDANTGELFF. The CDR3 DNA is TGTGCCAGCAGCGCGTTCGACGCGAACACCGGGGAGCTGTTTTTT. The J gene is TRBJ2-2, the V gene TRBV7-9; D unclear. Germline V lookup: CDR1 SEHNR, CDR2 FQNEAQ (reference sequence). CDR3 length: 15 amino acids. V was shortened by 5 bases and J by 0 bases, with 10 bases between the two germline ends.

This clone was counted between two and nine times. The chain combines TRBV7-9 with TRBJ2-5; no firm D call. The CDR3 has 14 amino acids. Germline-derived CDR1 and CDR2 are SEHNR and FQNEAQ (reference sequence). Trimming shortened V by 4 bases and J by 5 bases, and 14 bases separated the two germline ends. The CDR3 DNA reads as TGTGCCAGCAGCTCCCCGTTAGGGATGGAGACCCAGTACTTC. Translating it yields CASSSPLGMETQYF.